This TCR beta chain was captured by sequencing in a study of CD8 T cells in ankylosing spondylitis (dated by TCRdb to about 2017). Context from the whole study: The study profiled T cell receptor beta repertoires in healthy donors and ankylosing spondylitis patients to find disease-linked TCR variants. The full study cohort comprised about 24 ankylosing spondylitis patients and over 95 healthy donors. Peripheral blood was sampled, and synovial fluid was also collected from ankylosing spondylitis patients. The full study reports these points: Blood from ankylosing spondylitis patients appeared to be characterized by a TCR beta motif made up of fewer than ten highly homologous amino acid variants. A CD8+ phenotype was shown by the disease-linked clones, which were found at relatively low frequencies in peripheral blood. The disease-linked clones were reported as significantly enriched in matched synovial fluid samples from ankylosing spondylitis patients. Some of the motif variants had been reported before in the synovial fluid and blood of reactive arthritis patients, a finding that suggests common disease-initiation mechanisms.

This sample was sequenced with an Illumina HiSeq 2500. Quantitative 5'-RACE with molecular barcodes was used to prepare TCR beta libraries. As for how the authors treated the data: A new computational method based on a probabilistic model of VDJ rearrangement was used to identify disease-linked TCR variants. TCRdb redid the processing of the public reads, applying fastp at Q25 and MiXCR, and retained in-frame beta chains. Duplicate CDR3 protein sequences are folded into a single record with the most common DNA and genes. What appears here as the V and J calls and clone size reflects TCRdb's work, not the paper's. Within this sample are over 400,000 distinct CDR3 sequences, with roughly a quarter of them counted one time only. The top ten clonotypes cover 0.89% of the sample. Notes on this clonotype: What this receptor recognizes is not known. No qualities accompany the bases; no much larger clone lies one base away.

The CDR3 spans 12 residues, from the cysteine through the valine. Solely the CDR3 DNA is kept, with 36 bases framed from the first base. V loses 4 bases, J loses 1 base, and the germline ends lie 8 bases apart. CDR1 is given as DFQATT and CDR2 as SNEGSKA, both from the germline V gene (reference sequence). The receptor's source is a male donor with ankylosing spondylitis. The sample consisted of blood, either unsorted or a sorted T cell fraction (not recorded which). The sequence joins TRBV20-1 to TRBJ2-7; the D gene is not confidently resolved. The sequenced DNA is TGCAGTGCTACGATAATATCCTACGAGCAGTACGTC. Its amino acids are CSATIISYEQYV.